This note documents a single TCR beta chain sequence. Its antigen is unknown. Germline CDR1 MNHEY, CDR2 SVGAGI. The V and J ends lost 4 bases and 3 bases respectively, with 13 bases between them. The CDR3 contains 14 residues. This record comes from a study of vaccination and CD4 T cells after COVID-19. Described time point: late sampling 161 to 241 days after vaccination in a few convalescent patients. Indicated treatment: approximately nine-day PBMC culture with coronavirus spike peptide pools or control peptides (ViraFEST assay). Cultured CD4+ T-cell DNA underwent Oncomine TCR Beta short-read sequencing. Genomic DNA was isolated from CD4+ T cells that had been cultured. Via MiXCR, TCRdb re-called the PCR reads, giving one row per CDR3 protein. The sample carries approximately 17,000 distinct CDR3 sequences, roughly 57% recorded once.

The chain links TRBV6-5 to TRBJ2-7; possible D gene TRBD2, 7 bases. The source of this sequence is a human donor who had recovered from COVID-19. The material sequenced was CD4+ T cells from blood, cultured in vitro, taken about 7 months after SARS-CoV-2 vaccination. The CDR3 reads CASSSRGADYEQYF. The CDR3 nucleotides read TGTGCCAGCAGTTCCCGGGGGGCCGACTACGAGCAGTACTTC.